The T cell receptor (beta chain) described here comes from a study of T cells in Graves' hyperthyroidism and ophthalmopathy. This clonotype was found a few times. No antigen is known for it. Overall study findings and caveats: Most expanded thyroid clonotypes above 0.001 also appeared in blood.

RNA transcripts gave rise to amplified TCR beta CDR3 regions. An initial round of RT-PCR targeting the TCR CDR3 relied on the HTBI primer set. MiXCR, run by TCRdb on the multiplex PCR reads, gives a single entry per CDR3 protein. This sample has approximately 520,000 distinct CDR3 sequences, with less than 25% found just once. Hyperthyroidism of Graves' type that showed no ophthalmopathy progression within 18 months was stable. Patients having uncontrolled infection, another autoimmune disease, pregnancy or lactation were not included. The source of the PBMCs was more than 9.5 ml of fresh peripheral blood. Germline V lookup: CDR1 SGHNT, CDR2 YYREEE (reference sequence). The V segment lost 4 bases and the J segment 6 bases; nucleotides outside the gene matches: 12. The CDR3 totals 16 residues.

Source material: blood. This TCR was recovered from a man younger than 35 with Graves' hyperthyroidism. This chain connects TRBV5-4 to TRBJ1-2, with 10 bases matching TRBD1. The CDR3 protein is CASSLEGTGVQNGYTF. The CDR3 coding sequence is TGTGCCAGCAGCCTCGAGGGGACAGGGGTCCAAAATGGCTACACCTTC.